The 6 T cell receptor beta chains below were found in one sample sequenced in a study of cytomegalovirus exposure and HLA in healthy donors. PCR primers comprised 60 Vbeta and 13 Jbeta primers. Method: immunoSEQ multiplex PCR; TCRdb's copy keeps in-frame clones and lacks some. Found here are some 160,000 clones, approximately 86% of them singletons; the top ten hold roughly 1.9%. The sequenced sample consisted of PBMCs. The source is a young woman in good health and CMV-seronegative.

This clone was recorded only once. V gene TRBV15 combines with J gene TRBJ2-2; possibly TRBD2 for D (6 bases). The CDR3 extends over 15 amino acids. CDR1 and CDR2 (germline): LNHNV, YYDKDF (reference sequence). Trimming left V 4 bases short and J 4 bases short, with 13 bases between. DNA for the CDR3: TGTGCCACCAGCATGGGCGGGGTTACCACCGGGGAGCTGTTTTTT. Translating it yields CATSMGGVTTGELFF.

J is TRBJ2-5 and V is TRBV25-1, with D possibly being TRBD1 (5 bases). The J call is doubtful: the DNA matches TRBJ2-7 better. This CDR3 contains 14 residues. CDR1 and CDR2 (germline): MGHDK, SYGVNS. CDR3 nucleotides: TGTGCCAGCAGTGCACAGGCCGCCTCCTACGAGCAGTACTTC. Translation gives CASSAQAASYEQYF.

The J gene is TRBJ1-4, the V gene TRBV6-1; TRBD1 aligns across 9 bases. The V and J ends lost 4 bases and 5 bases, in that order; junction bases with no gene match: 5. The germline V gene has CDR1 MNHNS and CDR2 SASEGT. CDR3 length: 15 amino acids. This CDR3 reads CASSGSGTGNEKLFF. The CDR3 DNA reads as TGTGCCAGCAGTGGTTCCGGGACAGGGAATGAAAAACTGTTTTTT.

CDR3 protein: CASSWTGATEAFF. In nucleotides, the CDR3 is TGTGCCAGCAGCTGGACAGGGGCGACTGAAGCTTTCTTT. The chain is built from TRBV6-5 and TRBJ1-1; 9 bases are a match to TRBD1. The V gene end was trimmed by 6 bases and the J gene end by 5 bases; junction bases not matched to a gene: 4. The CDR3 sequence is 13 residues long. Germline CDR1 and CDR2: MNHEY and SVGAGI.

The CDR3: CASSLIGGAGLGEQYF. The DNA for the CDR3 is TGTGCCAGCAGTCTCATAGGGGGCGCGGGGTTGGGCGAGCAGTACTTC. J is TRBJ2-7 and V is TRBV28, with a possible D match to TRBD1 (7 bases). The CDR3 totals 16 residues. Germline CDR1 is MDHEN and CDR2 is SYDVKM. The V gene lost 5 bases and the J gene lost 6 bases, with 23 bases spanning the gap.

The CDR3 here is CASRPPGGGEAFF. The CDR3 region has the DNA TGTGCCAGCAGACCCCCCGGGGGGGGTGAAGCTTTCTTT. This chain connects TRBV11-2 to TRBJ1-1, with a weak D call TRBD1 (5 bases). The V gene lost 6 bases and the J gene lost 7 bases, with 15 bases spanning the gap. This CDR3 comprises 13 residues. Looked up from germline, CDR1 is SGHAT and CDR2 is FQNNGV.